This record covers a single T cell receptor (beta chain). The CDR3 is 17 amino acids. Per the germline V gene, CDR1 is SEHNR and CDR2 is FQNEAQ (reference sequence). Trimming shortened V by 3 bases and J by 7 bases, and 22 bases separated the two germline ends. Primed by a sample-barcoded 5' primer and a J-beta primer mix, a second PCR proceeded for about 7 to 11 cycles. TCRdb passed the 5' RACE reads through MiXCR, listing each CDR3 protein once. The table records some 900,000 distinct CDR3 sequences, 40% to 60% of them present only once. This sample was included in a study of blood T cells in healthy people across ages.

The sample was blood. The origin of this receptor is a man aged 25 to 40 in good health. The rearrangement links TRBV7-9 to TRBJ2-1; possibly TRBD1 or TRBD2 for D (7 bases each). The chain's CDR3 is CASSLIRQGGARNEQFF. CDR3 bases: TGTGCCAGCAGCTTGATCCGGCAGGGGGGGGCCCGGAATGAGCAGTTCTTC.